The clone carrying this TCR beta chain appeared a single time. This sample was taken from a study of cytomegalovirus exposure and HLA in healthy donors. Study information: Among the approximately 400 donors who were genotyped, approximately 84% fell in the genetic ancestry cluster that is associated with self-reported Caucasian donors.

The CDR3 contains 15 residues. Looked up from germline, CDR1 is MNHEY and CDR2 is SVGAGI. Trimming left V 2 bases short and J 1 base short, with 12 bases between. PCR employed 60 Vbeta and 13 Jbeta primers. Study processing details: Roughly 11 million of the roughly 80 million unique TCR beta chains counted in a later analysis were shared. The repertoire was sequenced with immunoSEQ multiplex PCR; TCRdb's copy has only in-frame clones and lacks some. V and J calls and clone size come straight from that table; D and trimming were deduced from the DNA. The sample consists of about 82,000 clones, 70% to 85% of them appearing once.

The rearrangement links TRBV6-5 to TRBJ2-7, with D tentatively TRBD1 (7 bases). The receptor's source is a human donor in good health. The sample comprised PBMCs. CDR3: CASSYGQAGSYEQYF. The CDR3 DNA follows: TGTGCCAGCAGTTACGGACAGGCGGGATCCTACGAGCAGTACTTC.